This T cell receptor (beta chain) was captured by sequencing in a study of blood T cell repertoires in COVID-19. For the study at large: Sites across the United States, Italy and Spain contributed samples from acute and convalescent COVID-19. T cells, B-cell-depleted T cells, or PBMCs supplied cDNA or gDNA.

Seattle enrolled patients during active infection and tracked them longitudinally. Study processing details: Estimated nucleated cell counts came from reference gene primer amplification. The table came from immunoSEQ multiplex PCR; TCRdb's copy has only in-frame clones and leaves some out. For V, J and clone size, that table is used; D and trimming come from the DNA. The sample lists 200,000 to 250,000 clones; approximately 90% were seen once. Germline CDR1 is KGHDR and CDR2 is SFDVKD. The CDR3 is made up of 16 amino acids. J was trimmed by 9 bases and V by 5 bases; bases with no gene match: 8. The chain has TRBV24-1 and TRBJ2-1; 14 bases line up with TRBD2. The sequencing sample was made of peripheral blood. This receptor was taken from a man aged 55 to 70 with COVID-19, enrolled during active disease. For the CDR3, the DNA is TGTGCCACCAGTGGCTGGGGACTAGCGGGAGAGGGTGAGCAGTTCTTC. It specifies CATSGWGLAGEGEQFF.